These 21 T cell receptor beta chains were sequenced from one sample in a study of metastatic and nonmetastatic thyroid tumors (dated by TCRdb to the early 2020s). None of the patients had been given any treatment before thyroid surgery. The receptor library was made with PCR. Sequencing was carried out with an Illumina HiSeq 4000. Starting from the raw public reads, TCRdb applied fastp trimming at Q25, assembled clones with MiXCR and retained in-frame beta chains. The sample table holds 10,000 to 15,000 clones, of which over 25% were seen once. Approximately 14% of the sample belongs to the ten largest clones. Sequencing input: tumor tissue. The receptors here all came from a male donor with papillary thyroid cancer or a benign thyroid nodule (not recorded which). Some clones in this sample may be carry-over from other donors' samples.

CDR3 DNA sequence: TGTGCCAGCAGCTTATTCAAGGACAGCCCCGAGCAGTACTTC. Translation: CASSLFKDSPEQYF. V is TRBV7-3 and J is TRBJ2-7; possible D gene TRBD1, 6 bases. The germline CDR1 and CDR2 sequences are SGHTA and FQGTGA. The CDR3 has 14 amino acids. Trimming removed 2 bases at V and 6 bases at J, with 14 bases between.

V is TRBV9 and J is TRBJ2-1; 7 bases are shared with TRBD2. With V trimmed by 4 bases and J by 3 bases, 10 bases remained unmatched. The CDR3 runs 16 residues. Germline assignment: CDR1 SGDLS and CDR2 YYNGEE. The CDR3 sequence is CASSPGTIGHYNEQFF. The CDR3 DNA is TGTGCCAGCAGCCCAGGGACTATCGGACACTACAATGAGCAGTTCTTC.

This clone showed up many times. The chain joins TRBV7-2 to TRBJ2-5, with unresolved D. Deletions cut 3 bases from V and 2 bases from J, with 4 bases between. Per germline, CDR1 SGHTA and CDR2 FQGNSA. CDR3 length: 12 residues. CDR3 sequence reads: CASSFWQETQYF. In DNA, the CDR3 is TGTGCCAGCAGCTTTTGGCAAGAGACCCAGTACTTC.

V gene TRBV20-1 combines with J gene TRBJ2-1; TRBD2 matches at 12 bases. V lost 5 bases and J lost 3; bases outside the gene matches: 2. The CDR3 consists of 14 residues. Germline V gene lookup returns CDR1 DFQATT and CDR2 SNEGSKA (reference sequence). CDR3 bases: TGCAGTGCTTGGACTAGCGGGGTCTACAATGAGCAGTTCTTC. As protein: CSAWTSGVYNEQFF.

This clone was seen a single time. The chain recombines TRBV5-6 with TRBJ2-7; D is uncertain. Germline CDR1 and CDR2: SGHDT and YYEEEE. The CDR3 is 15 residues long. Trimming removed 4 bases at V and 0 bases at J, with 14 bases between. CDR3 in amino acids: CASSRTDTSSYEQYF. The CDR3 region has the DNA TGTGCCAGCAGCCGCACCGATACGAGCTCCTACGAGCAGTACTTC.

This clone was recorded a few times. The rearrangement joins TRBV10-2 to TRBJ2-7, with 10 bases matching TRBD1. The CDR3 consists of 17 residues. Trimming took 3 bases from V and 0 from J; bases not matched to a gene: 8. Germline V lookup: CDR1 WSHSY, CDR2 SAAADI. The CDR3 sequence: CASSDMGDRGHSYEQYF. CDR3 nucleotides: TGCGCCAGCAGTGATATGGGGGACAGGGGCCACTCCTACGAGCAGTACTTC.

This chain uses TRBV6-1 with TRBJ2-7; weak D call: TRBD1 (5 bases). The V end lost 3 bases, the J end lost 4 bases, and 13 bases lay between the germline ends. The CDR3 is made up of 14 amino acids. Germline loops: CDR1 MNHNS, CDR2 SASEGT. CDR3 coding DNA: TGTGCCAGCAGTGAGGCGACAAGGGGATACGAGCAGTACTTC. Protein sequence: CASSEATRGYEQYF.

J is TRBJ2-1 and V is TRBV7-9; D remains unclear. Trimming removed 0 bases from V and 5 bases from J, with 5 bases in between. Per germline, CDR1 SEHNR and CDR2 FQNEAQ (reference sequence). The CDR3 has 13 residues. CDR3 region: CASSLALDNEQFF. The CDR3 nucleotides read TGTGCCAGCAGCTTAGCGCTGGACAATGAGCAGTTCTTC.

The genes are TRBV2 and TRBJ1-5, with D uncertain. Trimming removed 5 bases at V and 14 bases at J, with 19 bases between. Looked up from germline, CDR1 is SNHLY and CDR2 is FYNNEI. The CDR3 is made up of 13 amino acids. The DNA of the CDR3 is TGTGCCAGCAGTTTACAAATTAGAGGCCCCAAGCATTTT. Translation: CASSLQIRGPKHF.

The table lists this clone with many counts. The chain recombines TRBV6-1 with TRBJ1-4, with D possibly being TRBD1 (5 bases). The CDR3 length is 15 residues. Trimming removed 6 bases at V and 6 bases at J, with 17 bases between. CDR1 and CDR2 from the germline V gene are MNHNS and SASEGT. CDR3 loop: CASSRRGGAYEKLFF. The CDR3 bases are TGTGCCAGCAGCCGGCGGGGGGGAGCTTATGAAAAACTGTTTTTT.

There are a few counts of this clone. V and J are TRBV19 and TRBJ2-7; possibly TRBD1 or TRBD2 for D (5 bases each). Germline assignment: CDR1 LNHDA and CDR2 SQIVND (reference sequence). The ends were cut back, 3 bases at V and 2 bases at J, with 11 bases in the middle. The CDR3 covers 14 residues. The CDR3 spells CASSMSPGPYEQYF. DNA of the CDR3: TGTGCCAGTAGTATGAGTCCGGGACCCTACGAGCAGTACTTC. The full variable domain, completed using reference TRBV19 and TRBJ2-7, is DGGITQSPKYLFRKEGQNVTLSCEQNLNHDAMYWYRQDPGQGLRLIYYSQIVNDFQKGDIAEGYSVSREKKESFPLTVTSAQKNPTAFYLCASSMSPGPYEQYFGPGTRLTVT.

This clone was seen a few times. The chain combines TRBV6-2 or TRBV6-3 with TRBJ1-5, with D unresolved. Trimming took off 0 bases at V and 5 bases at J, with 5 bases between the two ends. This CDR3 contains 13 residues. The germline V gene has CDR1 MNHEY and CDR2 SVGEGT. CDR3: CASSYSEDQPQHF. Here the CDR3 DNA reads TGTGCCAGCAGTTACTCCGAGGATCAGCCCCAGCATTTT.

The sample holds a few counts of this clone. In DNA, the CDR3 is TGTGCCAGCAGTGAAAAACTCCTCGGCGGGGAGCTGTTTTTT. Its translation is CASSEKLLGGELFF. The V call is TRBV6-1, the J call TRBJ2-2, with D uncertain. V was trimmed by 2 bases and J by 7 bases, leaving 11 bases between them. The CDR3 is 14 amino acids. Germline values: CDR1 MNHNS, CDR2 SASEGT.

This clone is judged medium-sized. J is TRBJ2-3 and V is TRBV18; D is unclear. V shed 3 bases and J shed 3 bases, with 7 bases lying between them. The CDR3 has 13 residues. The germline V gene has CDR1 KGHSH and CDR2 LQKENI. In DNA, the CDR3 is TGTGCCAGCTCACCCGGGTTGACAGATACGCAGTATTTT. Residues: CASSPGLTDTQYF. Full variable domain (remainder filled in from reference TRBV18 and TRBJ2-3): NAGVMQNPRHLVRRRGQEARLRCSPMKGHSHVYWYRQLPEEGLKFMVYLQKENIIDESGMPKERFSAEFPKEGPSILRIQQVVRGDSAAYFCASSPGLTDTQYFGPGTRLTVL.

The chain links TRBV7-9 to TRBJ2-7, with 7 nucleotides matching TRBD2. V dropped 4 bases and J dropped 6; count of bases not matched to a gene: 9. Germline assignment: CDR1 SEHNR and CDR2 FQNEAQ (reference sequence). There are 14 residues in the CDR3. The CDR3 nucleotides are TGTGCCAGCAGCTCGACTAGCCTAGCTGGCGAGCAGTACTTC. Translating it yields CASSSTSLAGEQYF.

This clone was seen only a few times. V usage is TRBV6-1 and J usage is TRBJ1-1; D ambiguous. Trimming shortened V by 6 bases and J by 1 base, and 12 bases separated the two germline ends. CDR3 length equals 14 residues. The germline V gene has CDR1 MNHNS and CDR2 SASEGT. The CDR3 DNA sequence: TGTGCCAGCAGCCCGACCTCGGGGAACACTGAAGCTTTCTTT. It specifies CASSPTSGNTEAFF.

This clone is medium-sized by share. The V and J genes are TRBV9 and TRBJ2-7, with D hard to call. CDR3 size: 15 residues. Germline CDR1 and CDR2: SGDLS and YYNGEE. V lost 0 bases and J lost 7, with 17 bases in between. Written as DNA, the CDR3 is TGTGCCAGCAGCGTAGATGGGTTGGGGAATAAGGAGCAGTACTTC. The encoded protein is CASSVDGLGNKEQYF.

By sample share, this clone is medium-sized (0.01 to 0.1%). This sequence joins TRBV18 and TRBJ1-3, with 7 bases that match TRBD1. Germline values: CDR1 KGHSH, CDR2 LQKENI. This CDR3 spans 15 amino acids. The ends lost 1 base at V and 4 bases at J; junction bases unmatched: 4. The chain's CDR3 is CASSPQGTDGNTIYF. In nucleotides, the CDR3 is TGTGCCAGCTCACCACAGGGGACAGACGGAAACACCATATATTTT.

This clone was seen repeatedly, ten times or more. A read error is possible here, since a much larger clone lies one base away. The chain uses TRBV15 and TRBJ2-1; 7 bases match TRBD2. The CDR3 is 16 residues long. The germline V gene encodes CDR1 LNHNV and CDR2 YYDKDF (reference sequence). The DNA for the CDR3 is TGTGCCACCAGCAGAGATCCGCCGGGGGGTTACAATGGGCAGTTCTTC. Translated, it gives CATSRDPPGGYNGQFF.

At least ten counts were recorded for this clone. This chain links TRBV5-1 with TRBJ2-2; TRBD1 matches 9 bases. The CDR3 loop spans 18 amino acids. Germline CDR1 is SGHRS and CDR2 is YFSETQ. The ends lost 0 bases at V and 3 bases at J; junction bases unmatched: 9. The CDR3 region is CASSLGGTTGGYTGELFF. The CDR3 nucleotides are TGCGCCAGCAGCTTGGGCGGAACGACAGGGGGTTACACCGGGGAGCTGTTTTTT.

The table lists this clone with many counts. Other DNA variants within this sample encode the same CDR3. The DNA of the CDR3 is TGTGCCAGCACCGGGGAGGCCAGCACAGATACGCAGTATTTT. As protein: CASTGEASTDTQYF. This chain connects TRBV6-2 or TRBV6-3 to TRBJ2-3; weak D call: TRBD2 (6 bases). V lost 7 bases to trimming and J lost 0 bases, with 11 bases between them. The V gene's germline CDR1 is MNHEY and CDR2 SVGEGT. The CDR3 has 14 residues.